The rows below give T cell receptor beta chains drawn from one sample of a study of T cells of healthy individuals. From the 5' RACE reads, TCRdb called clonotypes with MiXCR, one entry per CDR3 protein. This sample has tens of thousands of distinct CDR3 sequences, with roughly 14% found just once. The receptors stem from a human donor in good health. Each CDR3 is given with its conserved first and last residue. A D gene is named only where the DNA matches it firmly. Size is stated for part of the rows, as once, few or many counts, or as a class when the clone is expanded.

TRBV12-3/TRBV12-4	few	TRBJ2-2	NA	TGTGCCAGCAGTTTAGCACGCGGGACTACCGGGGAGCTGTTTTTT	CASSLARGTTGELFF
TRBV6-2/TRBV6-3	NA	TRBJ1-5	NA	TGTGCCAGCAGTTACTCGATTGGGGTAACGAGCAATCAGCCCCAGCATTTT	CASSYSIGVTSNQPQHF
TRBV29-1	many	TRBJ2-1	NA	TGCAGCGTTGAAACTACAGATTACAACAATGAGCAGTTCTTC	CSVETTDYNNEQFF
TRBV6-6	many	TRBJ1-5	NA	TGTGCCAGCAGTTACGGCAGGGGAATTAGCAATCAGCCCCAGCATTTT	CASSYGRGISNQPQHF
TRBV20-1	many	TRBJ2-5	TRBD1	TGCAGTGCTAGAACAGGGGTGGCTGGCAAGGAGACCCAGTACTTC	CSARTGVAGKETQYF
TRBV7-3	few	TRBJ2-7	NA	TGTGCCAGCAGCTCCTCCGGGACTTCGATGGAGCAGTACTTC	CASSSSGTSMEQYF
TRBV6-5	once	TRBJ2-7	TRBD1	TGTGCCAGCAGCCGGACCGGGACAGGGACACATCCTGGCGAGCAGTACTTC	CASSRTGTGTHPGEQYF
TRBV20-1	few	TRBJ2-3	TRBD2	TGCAGTGCTAGCGGGAGGGCCGCAGATACGCAGTATTTT	CSASGRAADTQYF
TRBV7-8	NA	TRBJ1-1	TRBD1	TGTGCCAGCAGCTTAGACTCAAGGACAGGGGCTGCTTTCTTT	CASSLDSRTGAAFF
TRBV7-2	many	TRBJ2-3	NA	TGTGCCAGCAGCTTAGATCGGGTTCGTACGCAGTATTTT	CASSLDRVRTQYF
TRBV12-3/TRBV12-4	NA	TRBJ2-3	TRBD2	TGTGCCAGCAGCCCAGCGGGAGGGGTTAAAGATACGCAGTATTTT	CASSPAGGVKDTQYF
TRBV7-2	few	TRBJ2-3	TRBD2	TGTGCCAGCAGCTTGGCCTCCCCCGGGGGGGGGACAGATACGCAGTATTTT	CASSLASPGGGTDTQYF
TRBV7-8	NA	TRBJ2-3	NA	TGTGCCAGCAGCTTACAGCCGAGCACAGATACGCAGTATTTT	CASSLQPSTDTQYF
TRBV18	NA	TRBJ2-7	TRBD2	TGTGCCAGCTCGGCGACGGGCGGGGGGGCATACGAGCAGTACTTC	CASSATGGGAYEQYF
TRBV6-2/TRBV6-3	many	TRBJ2-1	TRBD2	TGTGCCAGCAGTCCTTACGGACTAGCGGGCGGGAATGAGCAGTTCTTC	CASSPYGLAGGNEQFF
TRBV6-6	few	TRBJ2-7	TRBD1	TGTGCCAGCAGTTACGTGAACAGGGGGCGAGGGGAGCAGTACTTC	CASSYVNRGRGEQYF
TRBV28	many	TRBJ1-2	NA	TGTGCCAGCAGTTTACTGAACTATGGCTACACCTTC	CASSLLNYGYTF
TRBV7-2	NA	TRBJ2-7	TRBD1	TGTGCCAGCAGCTTCCATGGACAGGCGAGCTCCTACGAGCAGTACTTC	CASSFHGQASSYEQYF
TRBV6-2/TRBV6-3	NA	TRBJ2-7	TRBD1	TGTGCCAGCACCAAAACCGGGACAGGGTACGAGCAGTACTTC	CASTKTGTGYEQYF
TRBV29-1	NA	TRBJ2-4	NA	TGCAGCGGTCAGGGGGCCAAAAACATTCAGTACTTC	CSGQGAKNIQYF
TRBV28	few	TRBJ1-6	NA	TGTGCCAGCAGTTTAAGTTCACCCCTCCACTTT	CASSLSSPLHF
TRBV29-1	NA	TRBJ2-1	NA	TGCAGCGTCGAACGCGAGCGAAGGTACAATGAGCAGTTCTTC	CSVERERRYNEQFF
TRBV12-3/TRBV12-4	few	TRBJ2-1	NA	TGTGCCAGCAGTTATGGGGGGTCAAGGGACAATGAGCAGTTCTTC	CASSYGGSRDNEQFF
TRBV20-1	NA	TRBJ2-7	NA	TGCAGTGTTCGGACAGCTGGCTCCTACGAGCAGTACTTC	CSVRTAGSYEQYF
TRBV24-1	few	TRBJ2-5	NA	TGTGCCACCAGTGATCCGTACCAAGAGACCCAGTACTTC	CATSDPYQETQYF
TRBV5-8	NA	TRBJ1-1	TRBD1	TGTGCCAGCAGCGGACTTACCGGGACAGGGATGACGGAAGCTTTCTTT	CASSGLTGTGMTEAFF
TRBV6-2/TRBV6-3	NA	TRBJ1-5	NA	TGTGCCAGCGCCTCAAATGTGGTTCGACAACAGCCCCAGCATTTT	CASASNVVRQQPQHF
TRBV20-1	many	TRBJ2-3	NA	TGCAGTGCTAGACCGCAGGGGGGTATAGATACGCAGTATTTT	CSARPQGGIDTQYF
TRBV5-1	NA	TRBJ2-3	TRBD1	TGCGCCAGCAGCCAGGGACAGGGCGGCACAGATACGCAGTATTTT	CASSQGQGGTDTQYF
TRBV7-6	many	TRBJ1-4	NA	TGTGCCAGCAGCTTAGTACGGGCCTCTAAAGAAAAACTGTTTTTT	CASSLVRASKEKLFF
TRBV30	NA	TRBJ1-2	NA	TGTGCCTGGCTCGAGGGGGGGCACTATGGCTACACCTTC	CAWLEGGHYGYTF
TRBV13	many	TRBJ2-7	NA	TGTGCCAGCAGCGAAGCAGGGTCCCACGAGCAGTACTTC	CASSEAGSHEQYF
TRBV27	few	TRBJ2-7	TRBD1	TGTGCCAGCAGTTTCACACCGGGACAGCGTTTCGTGGGCGAGCAGTACTTC	CASSFTPGQRFVGEQYF
TRBV30	many	TRBJ1-1	NA	TGTGCCTGGAATAAGGGAATGAACACTGAAGCTTTCTTT	CAWNKGMNTEAFF
TRBV6-2/TRBV6-3	few	TRBJ2-7	NA	TGTGCCAGCAGTCCGGGAAACCACCGAGACGAGCAGTACTTC	CASSPGNHRDEQYF
TRBV12-3/TRBV12-4	many	TRBJ2-3	TRBD2	TGTGCCAGCAGCCCGACTAGCAGAGTTACGCAGTATTTT	CASSPTSRVTQYF
TRBV20-1	NA	TRBJ1-5	NA	TGCAGTGCGGTCCGTTGGGGGGCGAGCAATCAGCCCCAGCATTTT	CSAVRWGASNQPQHF
TRBV5-1	many	TRBJ1-2	TRBD1	TGCGCCAGCAGCCCGGACAGGGGAAACTATGGCTACACCTTC	CASSPDRGNYGYTF
TRBV7-9	many	TRBJ1-2	NA	TGTGCCAGCAGCTTCGGACAGCTCTATGGCTACACCTTC	CASSFGQLYGYTF
TRBV11-2	few	TRBJ2-5	NA	TGTGCCAGCAGCCCGGACGGACTTTCCTGGACCCAGTACTTC	CASSPDGLSWTQYF
TRBV6-4	many	TRBJ2-1	TRBD2	TGTGCCAGCAGTAGCAGCGCGGGGGATTACAATGAGCAGTTCTTC	CASSSSAGDYNEQFF
TRBV19	NA	TRBJ1-5	NA	TGTGCCAGTAGTATCATGCGGACAGGCAATCAGCCCCAGCATTTT	CASSIMRTGNQPQHF